This T cell receptor beta chain was profiled in a study of metastatic and nonmetastatic thyroid tumors. This clone was counted ten times or more. Patients were all untreated before their thyroid surgery. The germline V and J ends were trimmed by 5 bases and 0 bases, with 7 bases remaining between them. This CDR3 has 13 amino acids. TCRdb reprocessed the PCR reads using MiXCR. The sample holds roughly 58,000 clones; roughly 4.1% are singletons and the top ten take more than 20%. The specimen sequenced was blood. The TCR sequence derives from a female donor with papillary thyroid cancer or a benign thyroid nodule (not recorded which). Some clones in this sample may be carry-over from other donors' samples. The gene calls are TRBV12-3 or TRBV12-4 and TRBJ1-1, with D unclear. CDR3 DNA: TGTGCCAGCAGTCCGGACCTGAACACTGAAGCTTTCTTT. Amino acid sequence: CASSPDLNTEAFF.